This T cell receptor (beta chain) was captured by sequencing in a study of T cell changes during pregnancy in multiple sclerosis. Produced via immunoSEQ multiplex PCR; TCRdb's table is partial and in-frame only. The table lists over 70,000 clones, 94% of them singletons, with approximately 0.84% in the top ten. From germline, CDR1 is SGHDT and CDR2 YYEEEE. J was trimmed by 0 bases and V by 6 bases; bases with no gene match: 5. CDR3 length equals 15 residues. This TCR was sampled from a female donor with multiple sclerosis, enrolled in a pregnancy study. The material sequenced was peripheral blood, taken in the third trimester of pregnancy. V and J are TRBV5-6 and TRBJ2-1; the match to TRBD2 covers 8 bases. DNA of the CDR3: TGTGCCAGCAACTCGGGAGGGGGCTCCTACAATGAGCAGTTCTTC. It is translated as CASNSGGGSYNEQFF. The full variable domain, completed using reference TRBV5-6 and TRBJ2-1, is DAGVTQSPTHLIKTRGQQVTLRCSPKSGHDTVSWYQQALGQGPQFIFQYYEEEERQRGNFPDRFSGHQFPNYSSELNVNALLLGDSALYLCASNSGGGSYNEQFFGPGTRLTVL.